The clone carrying this T cell receptor beta chain was picked up a small number of times. The germline V gene encodes CDR1 MNHNS and CDR2 SASEGT. Trimming took off 1 base at V and 6 bases at J, with 12 bases between the two ends. The CDR3 spans 15 residues. The data originate from a study of human T cells and chemical hapten exposure. Each CDR3 protein gets one entry after TCRdb re-called the RACE reads with MiXCR. The repertoire holds roughly 120,000 distinct CDR3 sequences, with approximately 14% as singletons. Described time point: patch test 1, 2 weeks after DPC sensitization. Described treatment: therapeutic diphenylcyclopropenone sensitization with weekly scalp DPC.

The source is a man between 18 and 29 years old with alopecia areata. Some clones in this sample may be carry-over from other donors' samples. The starting material was whole blood, obtained in connection with sensitization to the hapten diphenylcyclopropenone (DPC). V is TRBV6-1 and J is TRBJ1-4; no definite D call. The CDR3 is CASSEVARRDEKLFF. The CDR3 DNA reads as TGTGCCAGCAGTGAAGTGGCGCGGCGGGATGAAAAACTGTTTTTT.